Following are 31 T cell receptor beta chains from one sample sequenced in a study of T cells after posttransplantation cyclophosphamide. Libraries were prepared by immunoSEQ multiplex PCR; TCRdb keeps only in-frame clonotypes and omits some of them. Sampling found about 12,000 clones, none seen once. What was sequenced was PBMCs. These receptors were taken from a woman aged 40-49 years in good health, CMV-negative, and a related stem cell transplant donor.

This clone showed up many times. The genes are TRBV7-8 and TRBJ1-2, with a weak D call TRBD1 (5 bases). Germline CDR1 reads SGHVS; CDR2 reads FQNEAQ. The CDR3 is 14 residues long. Trimming pared 6 bases from V and 1 base from J, leaving 12 bases between. CDR3 DNA: TGTGCCAGCAGTCATAAGGGACTTAACTATGGCTACACCTTC. The encoded protein is CASSHKGLNYGYTF.

This clone was detected many times. J is TRBJ2-2 and V is TRBV6-4, with 10 bases that match TRBD2. V lost 5 bases to trimming and J lost 1 base; unmatched junction nucleotides: 7. This CDR3 is 17 amino acids long. CDR1 MRHNA and CDR2 SNTAGT come from the germline V gene. DNA of the CDR3: TGTGCCAGCAGTTCGGCTAGCGGGGGCCAGAACACCGGGGAGCTGTTTTTT. This sequence encodes CASSSASGGQNTGELFF.

This clone was detected many times. The V gene is TRBV28, the J gene TRBJ2-1; 12 positions match TRBD2. The CDR3 spans 21 residues. V was clipped by 4 bases and J by 0 bases; unmatched bases: 16. Germline V gene sequence: CDR1 MDHEN, CDR2 SYDVKM. CDR3 in amino acids: CASSSPASGRARKLSYNEQFF. The CDR3 nucleotides read TGTGCCAGCAGTTCCCCCGCTAGCGGGAGGGCCCGAAAACTCTCCTACAATGAGCAGTTCTTC.

The table lists this clone with many counts. V is TRBV7-8 and J is TRBJ1-1; weak D call: TRBD1 (5 bases). The CDR3 has 13 amino acids. Deletions cut 5 bases from V and 5 bases from J, with 12 bases between. Germline loops: CDR1 SGHVS, CDR2 FQNEAQ. CDR3 residues: CASSEGVWTEAFF. The CDR3 coding sequence is TGTGCCAGCAGCGAAGGGGTTTGGACTGAAGCTTTCTTT.

This clone has at least ten counts. The gene calls are TRBV10-3 and TRBJ2-3; 9 bases agree with TRBD1. The CDR3 spans 16 residues. V shed 0 bases and J 4 bases; nucleotides not matched to a gene: 5. Germline V gene lookup returns CDR1 ENHRY and CDR2 SYGVKD. The CDR3 protein is CAISESKDRGADTQYF. Here the CDR3 DNA reads TGTGCCATCAGTGAGTCGAAGGACAGGGGTGCAGATACGCAGTATTTT.

This clone was observed at least ten times. The gene calls are TRBV19 and TRBJ2-2; 10 nucleotides line up with TRBD1. The germline CDR1 and CDR2 sequences are LNHDA and SQIVND (reference sequence). Trimming cost V 0 bases and J 3 bases; bases outside gene matches: 19. The CDR3 has 22 amino acids. CDR3 sequence reads: CASSIDSPVFGGDRGDTGELFF. Written as DNA, the CDR3 is TGTGCCAGTAGTATAGACTCTCCCGTTTTTGGTGGGGACAGGGGAGACACCGGGGAGCTGTTTTTT.

This clone was seen many times. The chain has TRBV6-6 and TRBJ1-5; TRBD1 might be the D (5 bases). The CDR3 consists of 15 residues. CDR1 and CDR2 (germline): MNHNY, SVGAGI (reference sequence). V was cut by 2 bases and J by 4 bases, with 12 bases left in between. The CDR3 spells CASSYGSGSNQPQHF. CDR3 bases: TGTGCCAGCAGTTACGGTTCAGGGTCAAATCAGCCCCAGCATTTT.

This clone has at least ten counts. The chain carries TRBV5-5 and TRBJ2-1, with 15 positions matching TRBD2. The CDR3 loop spans 16 amino acids. Per the germline V gene, CDR1 is SGHKS and CDR2 is YYEKEE (reference sequence). Germline trimming cut 7 bases from V and 1 base from J; bases unmatched to any gene: 3. The CDR3: CASGLAGGGSYNEQFF. The CDR3 DNA reads TGTGCCAGCGGACTAGCGGGAGGGGGGTCCTACAATGAGCAGTTCTTC.

There are many counts of this clone. This rearrangement joins TRBV18 to TRBJ2-5, with D maybe TRBD2 (6 bases). Germline CDR1 KGHSH, CDR2 LQKENI. V was trimmed by 0 bases and J by 0 bases, leaving 8 bases between them. The CDR3 spans 15 residues. CDR3 loop: CASSPPGLYQETQYF. In DNA form, the CDR3 reads TGTGCCAGCTCACCACCGGGACTGTACCAAGAGACCCAGTACTTC.

This clone has at least ten counts. V is TRBV28 and J is TRBJ2-4; possible D gene TRBD1, 6 bases. Germline assignment: CDR1 MDHEN and CDR2 SYDVKM. The CDR3 runs 15 residues. Deletions cut 9 bases from V and 2 bases from J, with 17 bases between. The chain's CDR3 is CASSRAGETKNIQYF. The CDR3, as DNA: TGTGCCAGTTCCAGGGCAGGGGAAACCAAAAACATTCAGTACTTC. The full variable domain, its missing parts supplied by reference TRBV28 and TRBJ2-4, is DVKVTQSSRYLVKRTGEKVFLECVQDMDHENMFWYRQDPGLGLRLIYFSYDVKMKEKGDIPEGYSVSREKKERFSLILESASTNQTSMYLCASSRAGETKNIQYFGAGTRLSVL.

This clone appeared a few times. The CDR3 reads CASSEFGSGGVMTDTQYF. For the CDR3, the DNA is TGTGCCAGCAGTGAATTCGGTAGCGGGGGGGTGATGACAGATACGCAGTATTTT. The chain links TRBV25-1 to TRBJ2-3; 11 bases are a match to TRBD2. Germline V lookup: CDR1 MGHDK, CDR2 SYGVNS. V was clipped by 1 base and J by 3 bases; unmatched bases: 9. The CDR3 has 18 amino acids.

This clone was seen only a few times. The V gene is TRBV5-1, the J gene TRBJ1-5; 8 positions agree with TRBD1. This CDR3 is 15 amino acids long. Germline values: CDR1 SGHRS, CDR2 YFSETQ. The J segment lost 5 bases and the V segment lost 0 bases, leaving 4 bases of the junction unmatched. The CDR3, as DNA: TGCGCCAGCAGCTTGGGCACAGGGGGGTATCAGCCCCAGCATTTT. Translating gives CASSLGTGGYQPQHF. The entire variable domain, with the rest obtained from reference TRBV5-1 and TRBJ1-5, is as follows: KAGVTQTPRYLIKTRGQQVTLSCSPISGHRSVSWYQQTPGQGLQFLFEYFSETQRNKGNFPGRFSGRQFSNSRSEMNVSTLELGDSALYLCASSLGTGGYQPQHFGDGTRLSIL.

This clone was counted at least ten times. This chain uses TRBV7-6 with TRBJ2-7; tentative D call: TRBD1 (5 bases). The CDR3 runs to 13 residues. Per the germline V gene, CDR1 is SGHVS and CDR2 is FNYEAQ. Trimming took off 1 base at V and 7 bases at J, with 11 bases between the two ends. This chain's CDR3 is CASSLGVAGEQYF. The CDR3 bases are TGTGCCAGCAGCTTAGGGGTGGCAGGGGAGCAGTACTTC.

This clone was observed many times. The chain joins TRBV11-2 to TRBJ2-7, with 7 bases matching TRBD1. Germline V gene sequence: CDR1 SGHAT, CDR2 FQNNGV. V lost 2 bases and J lost 2; bases outside the gene matches: 6. CDR3 size: 15 residues. The CDR3 DNA sequence: TGTGCCAGCAGCTTATCAGCACAGGGGACCTACGAGCAGTACTTC. This encodes CASSLSAQGTYEQYF. The variable domain in full, with the rest retrieved from reference TRBV11-2 and TRBJ2-7, is EAGVAQSPRYKIIEKRQSVAFWCNPISGHATLYWYQQILGQGPKLLIQFQNNGVVDDSQLPKDRFSAERLKGVDSTLKIQPAKLEDSAVYLCASSLSAQGTYEQYFGPGTRLTVT.

This clone was recorded many times. V usage is TRBV28 and J usage is TRBJ1-5; 7 bases line up with TRBD1. In germline, CDR1 is MDHEN, CDR2 SYDVKM. The CDR3 extends over 16 amino acids. Unmatched junction bases numbered 12, after V lost 6 bases and J lost 4 bases. The DNA of the CDR3 is TGTGCCAGCAGCCACATATACAGGGGCCCAAATCAGCCCCAGCATTTT. It codes for CASSHIYRGPNQPQHF.

Ten or more counts support this clone. The gene calls are TRBV27 and TRBJ1-6, with D possibly being TRBD1 (5 bases). V was cut by 5 bases and J by 0 bases, with 17 bases left in between. The CDR3 is 18 residues long. CDR1 and CDR2 from the germline V gene are MNHEY and SMNVEV (reference sequence). CDR3 in amino acids: CASSPPDGGSSYNSPLHF. In nucleotides, the CDR3 is TGTGCCAGCAGTCCCCCGGACGGGGGTAGCTCCTATAATTCACCCCTCCACTTT.

This clone was seen ten or more times. As DNA, the CDR3 is TGTGCCAGCAAAGAGGACACCCAGGGGACCCAGTACTTC. Its translation: CASKEDTQGTQYF. The V gene is TRBV2, the J gene TRBJ2-5, with a tentative D call TRBD1 (5 bases). Germline V gene sequence: CDR1 SNHLY, CDR2 FYNNEI. The CDR3 is 13 residues long. V shed 7 bases and J shed 7 bases, with 16 bases lying between them.

This clone was recorded at least ten times. This chain uses TRBV2 with TRBJ2-6; TRBD2 aligns across 12 bases. The CDR3 consists of 17 residues. Unmatched junction bases numbered 6, after V lost 7 bases and J lost 2 bases. The germline gives CDR1 SNHLY, CDR2 FYNNEI. The CDR3 region is CASTNRLAGAGANVLTF. The DNA for the CDR3 is TGTGCCAGCACTAATAGACTAGCGGGAGCTGGGGCCAACGTCCTGACTTTC.

This clone was detected many times. The chain's CDR3 is CASSLMGGTNSPLHF. The CDR3 coding sequence is TGTGCCAGCAGCTTAATGGGGGGGACTAATTCACCCCTCCACTTT. The chain uses TRBV7-3 and TRBJ1-6; D is possibly TRBD1 (5 bases). Germline CDR1 SGHTA, CDR2 FQGTGA. V shed 1 base and J shed 6 bases, with 10 bases lying between them. The CDR3 has 15 amino acids.

This clone was counted only a few times. The rearrangement joins TRBV15 to TRBJ2-3; D not resolved. This CDR3 has 18 residues. Trimming cost V 1 base and J 1 base, with 18 bases left between them. CDR1 is LNHNV, CDR2 YYDKDF, per germline (reference sequence). CDR3 nucleotide sequence: TGTGCCACCAGCAGAGCCCTATTCGGCCGGGTGGGCACAGATACGCAGTATTTT. This encodes CATSRALFGRVGTDTQYF.

There are many counts of this clone. This chain connects TRBV15 to TRBJ2-3; 8 bases match TRBD1. Germline CDR1 LNHNV, CDR2 YYDKDF (reference sequence). The CDR3 spans 15 residues. V lost 11 bases and J lost 2; bases outside the gene matches: 12. The chain's CDR3 is CAARTGLENTDTQYF. CDR3 DNA: TGTGCCGCAAGGACAGGGTTGGAGAACACAGATACGCAGTATTTT.

This chain joins TRBV20-1 and TRBJ2-7, with a weak D call TRBD2 (6 bases). CDR3 size: 11 residues. Germline-derived CDR1 and CDR2 are DFQATT and SNEGSKA (reference sequence). V was cut by 6 bases and J by 2 bases, with 8 bases left in between. The CDR3 loop is CSAGGAYEQYF. DNA of the CDR3: TGCAGTGCAGGAGGGGCCTACGAGCAGTACTTC.

The gene calls are TRBV11-2 and TRBJ2-2, with TRBD2 matching over 11 bases. V was pared by 2 bases and J by 5 bases, with 10 bases of the junction left unmatched. There are 18 residues in the CDR3. The germline V gene encodes CDR1 SGHAT and CDR2 FQNNGV. The CDR3 DNA sequence: TGTGCCAGCAGCTTAAGGGCTAGCGGGGGGAAGGGGACCGGGGAGCTGTTTTTT. Translating it yields CASSLRASGGKGTGELFF.

This clone was seen ten or more times. This chain connects TRBV4-2 to TRBJ2-1; 7 bases are shared with TRBD2. Germline V lookup: CDR1 LGHNA, CDR2 YNFKEQ. Trimming at V came to 4 bases and at J to 3 bases, leaving 9 bases not matched to a gene. The CDR3 runs to 16 residues. CDR3 protein: CASSPGFASGYNEQFF. The CDR3 DNA follows: TGTGCCAGCAGCCCCGGTTTTGCTAGCGGCTACAATGAGCAGTTCTTC.

This clone was recorded many times. The rearrangement uses TRBV12-3 or TRBV12-4 and TRBJ1-2; TRBD1 is a possible D gene (5 bases). V was pared by 3 bases and J by 6 bases, with 14 bases between. The CDR3 contains 14 residues. CDR3 sequence (DNA): TGTGCCAGCAGTTTGGGGCTAGAATTCGATGGCTACACCTTC. Protein sequence: CASSLGLEFDGYTF.

This clone was recorded at least ten times. The chain joins TRBV2 to TRBJ2-7; TRBD2 might be the D (6 bases). Per the germline V gene, CDR1 is SNHLY and CDR2 is FYNNEI. CDR3 length: 14 residues. Trimming took 5 bases from V and 4 from J, leaving 15 bases between them. This CDR3 is CASSPSARSYEQYF. CDR3 DNA: TGTGCCAGCAGTCCTAGCGCCCGAAGTTACGAGCAGTACTTC.

By share of the sample, this clone is medium-sized. The CDR3 is CASSLSGGNPTALTEAFF. DNA of the CDR3: TGTGCCAGCAGTTTATCAGGGGGAAACCCTACGGCCCTCACTGAAGCTTTCTTT. This chain connects TRBV28 to TRBJ1-1; 7 bases match TRBD1. Germline lookup yields CDR1 MDHEN and CDR2 SYDVKM. Unmatched junction bases numbered 15, after V lost 1 base and J lost 4 bases. This CDR3 contains 18 residues.

There are many counts of this clone. The chain employs TRBV28 and TRBJ2-5, with 10 bases fitting TRBD1. This CDR3 comprises 16 residues. Germline assignment: CDR1 MDHEN and CDR2 SYDVKM. V shed 3 bases, J shed 7 bases, and the junction held 11 bases outside the gene matches. The CDR3 DNA is TGTGCCAGCAGTTTGTCGACAGGGGGCGCCTTTTGGACCCAGTACTTC. The encoded protein is CASSLSTGGAFWTQYF. The full variable domain, completed using reference TRBV28 and TRBJ2-5, is DVKVTQSSRYLVKRTGEKVFLECVQDMDHENMFWYRQDPGLGLRLIYFSYDVKMKEKGDIPEGYSVSREKKERFSLILESASTNQTSMYLCASSLSTGGAFWTQYFGPGTRLLVL.

In this sample, this clone turned up many times. The rearrangement joins TRBV11-2 to TRBJ2-1; 9 bases match TRBD2. Germline trimming cut 4 bases from V and 3 bases from J; bases unmatched to any gene: 10. The CDR3 totals 17 residues. Germline V gives CDR1 SGHAT, CDR2 FQNNGV. This chain's CDR3 is CASSSRPSSGDYNEQFF. The DNA of the CDR3 is TGTGCCAGCAGCTCCCGACCCTCTAGCGGGGACTACAATGAGCAGTTCTTC.

This clone was picked up many times. The chain combines TRBV7-2 with TRBJ2-2; no clear D gene. Per the germline V gene, CDR1 is SGHTA and CDR2 is FQGNSA. This CDR3 contains 12 residues. V gave up 5 bases and J gave up 2 bases, with 3 bases separating them. CDR3 in amino acids: CASSVNTGELFF. In DNA, the CDR3 is TGTGCCAGCAGCGTAAACACCGGGGAGCTGTTTTTT.

By sample fraction, this clone is medium-sized. The chain joins TRBV6-5 to TRBJ1-2; possible D gene TRBD1, 6 bases. CDR1 is MNHEY and CDR2 is SVGAGI in the germline V gene. CDR3 size: 14 residues. The V end was cut by 6 bases, the J end by 3 bases, with 14 bases between. The CDR3 loop reads CASRLPGGDYGYTF. CDR3 DNA sequence: TGTGCCAGCAGACTACCGGGGGGCGACTATGGCTACACCTTC.